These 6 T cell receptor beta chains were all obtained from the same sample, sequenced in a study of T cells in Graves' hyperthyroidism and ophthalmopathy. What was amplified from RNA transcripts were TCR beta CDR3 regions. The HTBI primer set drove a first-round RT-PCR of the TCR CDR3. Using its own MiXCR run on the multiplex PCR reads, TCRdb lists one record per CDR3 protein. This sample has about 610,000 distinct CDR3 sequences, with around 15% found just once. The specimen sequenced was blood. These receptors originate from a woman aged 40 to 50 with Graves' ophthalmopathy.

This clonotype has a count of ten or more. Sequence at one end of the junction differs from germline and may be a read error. The CDR3 region has the DNA TGTGCCAGCAGTTCCCAGGCGGGTAGCGCTGAAGCTCTCTTT. Its translation: CASSSQAGSAEALF. The gene calls are TRBV12-3 or TRBV12-4 and TRBJ1-1; D not certain. The CDR3 runs to 14 residues.

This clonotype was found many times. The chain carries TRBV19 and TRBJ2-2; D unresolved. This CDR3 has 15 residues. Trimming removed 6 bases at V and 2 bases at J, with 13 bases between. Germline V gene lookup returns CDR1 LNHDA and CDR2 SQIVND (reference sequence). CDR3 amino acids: CASSSPELNTGELFF. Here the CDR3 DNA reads TGTGCCAGTAGCTCACCAGAGCTTAACACCGGGGAGCTGTTTTTT.

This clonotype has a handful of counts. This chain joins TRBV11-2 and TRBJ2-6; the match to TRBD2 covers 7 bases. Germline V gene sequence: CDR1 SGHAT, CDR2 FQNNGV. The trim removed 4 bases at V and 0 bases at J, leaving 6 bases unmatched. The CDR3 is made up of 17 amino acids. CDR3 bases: TGTGCCAGCAGCTGGGAGGGCCCTCTCTCTGGGGCCAACGTCCTGACTTTC. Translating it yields CASSWEGPLSGANVLTF.

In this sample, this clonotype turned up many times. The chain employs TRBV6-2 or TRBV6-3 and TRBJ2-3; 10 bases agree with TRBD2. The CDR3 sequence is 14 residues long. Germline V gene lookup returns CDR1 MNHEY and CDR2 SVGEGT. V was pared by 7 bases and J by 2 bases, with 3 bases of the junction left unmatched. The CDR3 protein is CASILAGDTDTQYF. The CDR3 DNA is TGTGCCAGCATCCTAGCGGGAGACACAGATACGCAGTATTTT.

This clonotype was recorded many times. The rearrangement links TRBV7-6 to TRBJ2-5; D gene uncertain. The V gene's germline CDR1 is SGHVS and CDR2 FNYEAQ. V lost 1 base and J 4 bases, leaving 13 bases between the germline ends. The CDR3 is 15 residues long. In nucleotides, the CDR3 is TGTGCCAGCAGCTTAGTACTGGTAGCCGCAGAGACCCAGTACTTC. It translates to CASSLVLVAAETQYF.

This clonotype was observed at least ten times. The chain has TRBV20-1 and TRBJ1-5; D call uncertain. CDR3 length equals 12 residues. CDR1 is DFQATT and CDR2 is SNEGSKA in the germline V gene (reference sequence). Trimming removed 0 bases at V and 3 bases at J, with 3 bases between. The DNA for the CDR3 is TGCAGTGCTAGAGATCCCAATCAGCCCCAGCATTTT. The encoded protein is CSARDPNQPQHF.